One and the same sample provided the 17 T cell receptor beta chains below, sequenced in a study of T-cell reconstitution after alpha-beta-depleted transplantation in children. Preparation of the TCRbeta library was carried out with unique molecular identifiers. TCRdb analysed the PCR reads with MiXCR anew, one entry per CDR3 protein. The table has some 310,000 distinct CDR3 sequences, 23% seen once. The sequencing here drew on PBMCs, mostly from graft donor cells, taken 180 days after TCRalphabeta/CD19-depleted stem cell transplant. The origin of the receptors is a male patient under 18 who had a stem cell transplant for acute lymphoblastic leukemia, so the T cells may come from the graft donor.

This clonotype was seen a handful of times. The chain is built from TRBV4-2 and TRBJ2-3; D remains unclear. V was shortened by 1 base and J by 2 bases, with 16 bases between the two germline ends. Germline V lookup: CDR1 LGHNA, CDR2 YNFKEQ. The CDR3 is 17 residues long. Here the CDR3 DNA reads TGTGCCAGCAGCCAAGTACGGCTAGAGAAGTCCACAGATACGCAGTATTTT. Its translation is CASSQVRLEKSTDTQYF.

The chain is built from TRBV25-1 and TRBJ2-2; 8 bases fit TRBD1. The CDR3 runs to 14 residues. V lost 10 bases and J lost 7; bases outside the gene matches: 11. Germline CDR1 and CDR2: MGHDK and SYGVNS. The CDR3 here is CATSRTGLVGELFF. In DNA, the CDR3 is TGTGCCACCTCAAGGACAGGGTTGGTCGGGGAGCTGTTTTTT.

The chain couples TRBV20-1 to TRBJ1-5; D perhaps matches TRBD1 (6 bases). CDR1 and CDR2 from the germline V gene are DFQATT and SNEGSKA (reference sequence). Trimming shortened V by 6 bases and J by 3 bases, and 15 bases separated the two germline ends. This CDR3 spans 14 amino acids. CDR3 loop: CSAWGAAHNQPQHF. DNA of the CDR3: TGCAGTGCGTGGGGGGCGGCCCACAATCAGCCCCAGCATTTT.

This chain's CDR3 is CASSLLKMNTEAFF. The DNA of the CDR3 is TGTGCCAGCAGCTTGCTGAAGATGAACACTGAAGCTTTCTTT. J is TRBJ1-1 and V is TRBV5-5, with D uncertain. V dropped 1 base and J dropped 0 bases, with 7 bases sitting between them. There are 14 residues in the CDR3. Germline V gene data show CDR1 as SGHKS and CDR2 as YYEKEE (reference sequence).

This sequence joins TRBV11-2 and TRBJ2-1, with D unresolved. V lost 0 bases and J lost 7, with 7 bases in between. The CDR3 has 13 residues. CDR1 SGHAT and CDR2 FQNNGV come from the germline V gene. CDR3 protein: CASSLEVGNEQFF. Written as DNA, the CDR3 is TGTGCCAGCAGCTTAGAGGTAGGGAATGAGCAGTTCTTC.

In this sample, this clonotype turned up a few times. The V and J genes are TRBV7-6 and TRBJ2-3; 7 bases align to TRBD2. The CDR3 extends over 17 amino acids. Unmatched junction bases numbered 12, after V lost 6 bases and J lost 0 bases. Germline assignment: CDR1 SGHVS and CDR2 FNYEAQ. Written as DNA, the CDR3 is TGTGCCAGCAGTCGGGATATAGCGGGTTCTAGCACAGATACGCAGTATTTT. Translation gives CASSRDIAGSSTDTQYF.

In its sample, this clonotype was seen a few times. V and J are TRBV7-9 and TRBJ1-1; D is unclear. The ends were cut back, 8 bases at V and 1 base at J, with 11 bases in the middle. Germline-derived CDR1 and CDR2 are SEHNR and FQNEAQ (reference sequence). This CDR3 contains 13 residues. CDR3 in DNA: TGTGCCAGCTTCTTACCAGGGAACACTGAAGCTTTCTTT. Protein: CASFLPGNTEAFF.

The CDR3: CASSWRGGEQFF. The CDR3 DNA is TGTGCCAGCAGCTGGAGGGGTGGCGAGCAGTTCTTC. This chain connects TRBV11-3 to TRBJ2-1, with D maybe TRBD2 (6 bases). Trimming removed 4 bases at V and 10 bases at J, with 11 bases between. Germline V gene sequence: CDR1 SGHNT, CDR2 YENEEA. This CDR3 is 12 amino acids long.

The chain uses TRBV12-5 and TRBJ2-3, with a weak D call TRBD1 (5 bases). The germline V gene encodes CDR1 LGHNT and CDR2 FRNRAP. This CDR3 has 16 residues. Trimming stripped 4 bases from V and 4 bases from J, with 18 bases between. DNA of the CDR3: TGTGCTAGTGGTTGGGGAACAGGCGAGGCCCCAGATACGCAGTATTTT. The encoded protein is CASGWGTGEAPDTQYF.

The genes are TRBV7-2 and TRBJ1-4, with a weak D call TRBD1 (5 bases). V was cut by 1 base and J by 2 bases, with 11 bases left in between. The CDR3 covers 16 residues. CDR1 and CDR2 (germline): SGHTA, FQGNSA. CDR3 nucleotide sequence: TGTGCCAGCAGCTTAGGTACGGGGACGACTAATGAAAAACTGTTTTTT. Protein: CASSLGTGTTNEKLFF.

CDR3 bases: TGCGCCAGCAGCTCTTTTGGACTAGCGGGGAGCTCCTACGAGCAGTACTTC. This encodes CASSSFGLAGSSYEQYF. This chain links TRBV5-1 with TRBJ2-7, with 12 bases matching TRBD2. Germline assignment: CDR1 SGHRS and CDR2 YFSETQ. V shed 3 bases, J shed 0 bases, and the junction held 7 bases outside the gene matches. The CDR3 sequence is 17 residues long.

The chain joins TRBV10-3 to TRBJ2-3; 7 bases line up with TRBD1. The CDR3 sequence is 16 residues long. J lost 3 bases, V lost 1 base, and 7 bases had no gene match. The germline CDR1 and CDR2 sequences are ENHRY and SYGVKD. CDR3: CAISEFFPGQTDTQYF. The CDR3 DNA sequence: TGTGCCATCAGTGAGTTCTTTCCGGGACAGACAGATACGCAGTATTTT.

The J gene is TRBJ1-6, the V gene TRBV12-3 or TRBV12-4, with 7 bases fitting TRBD1. V shed 1 base, J shed 9 bases, and the junction held 6 bases outside the gene matches. There are 15 residues in the CDR3. CDR3 sequence: CASSLVGQPFSPLHF. CDR3 coding DNA: TGTGCCAGCAGTTTAGTGGGACAGCCTTTTTCACCCCTCCACTTT.

Comments on this clonotype: One end of the junction is discordant with germline, which a read error may explain. The J gene is TRBJ2-3, the V gene TRBV5-1; 7 nucleotides match TRBD2. There are 17 residues in the CDR3. Germline V gives CDR1 SGHRS, CDR2 YFSETQ. CDR3 amino acids: CASSRWGGSSSTNTQYF. CDR3 nucleotides: TGCGCCAGCAGCCGATGGGGCGGGAGTTCTAGCACAAATACGCAGTATTTT. Based on the CDR3 plus reference TRBV5-1 and TRBJ2-3, the full variable domain is KAGVTQTPRYLIKTRGQQVTLSCSPISGHRSVSWYQQTPGQGLQFLFEYFSETQRNKGNFPGRFSGRQFSNSRSEMNVSTLELGDSALYLCASSRWGGSSSTNTQYFGPGTRLTVL.

This clonotype occurred a few times. This chain links TRBV29-1 with TRBJ2-7, with 10 nucleotides matching TRBD1. Germline lookup yields CDR1 SQVTM and CDR2 ANQGSEA. With V trimmed by 1 base and J by 2 bases, 5 bases remained unmatched. CDR3 length: 15 amino acids. CDR3: CSVEVRGQGAYEQYF. CDR3 bases: TGCAGCGTTGAAGTGAGAGGACAGGGGGCCTACGAGCAGTACTTC.

This chain connects TRBV9 to TRBJ2-5, with 11 bases identical to TRBD2. The length of the CDR3 is 18 residues. V dropped 0 bases and J dropped 5; count of bases not matched to a gene: 12. Germline V gives CDR1 SGDLS, CDR2 YYNGEE. This chain's CDR3 is CASSVGILAGGPGETQYF. The CDR3 coding sequence is TGTGCCAGCAGCGTAGGGATCTTAGCGGGAGGGCCTGGGGAGACCCAGTACTTC.

This rearrangement joins TRBV24-1 to TRBJ2-1; TRBD2 matches 9 bases. The germline V gene encodes CDR1 KGHDR and CDR2 SFDVKD. This CDR3 has 17 residues. V lost 6 bases to trimming and J lost 3 bases; unmatched junction nucleotides: 11. In DNA, the CDR3 is TGTGCCACCAGTAGCGCTAGCGGGAAAGGGGGCTACAATGAGCAGTTCTTC. It codes for CATSSASGKGGYNEQFF.